This passage covers 19 T cell receptor beta chains from one sample sequenced in a study of cytotoxic CD8 clonotypes in ibrutinib-treated CLL. The repertoire was sequenced with immunoSEQ multiplex PCR; TCRdb's copy has only in-frame clones and lacks some. The data show roughly 190,000 clones, roughly 72% seen once. The starting material was PBMCs, obtained after 24 months of ibrutinib treatment. Receptor source: a human donor with chronic lymphocytic leukemia.

This clone was seen a handful of times. The chain links TRBV7-8 to TRBJ1-2; TRBD1 aligns across 8 bases. The CDR3 extends over 14 amino acids. The V gene end was trimmed by 1 base and the J gene end by 7 bases; junction bases not matched to a gene: 5. Germline V gene sequence: CDR1 SGHVS, CDR2 FQNEAQ. CDR3 DNA: TGTGCCAGCAGCTTAGTGGGACAGGTGTTTGGCTACACCTTC. Amino acid sequence: CASSLVGQVFGYTF. The complete variable domain, with remaining parts taken from reference TRBV7-8 and TRBJ1-2, reads GAGVSQSPRYKVAKRGQDVALRCDPISGHVSLFWYQQALGQGPEFLTYFQNEAQLDKSGLPSDRFFAERPEGSVSTLKIQRTQQEDSAVYLCASSLVGQVFGYTFGSGTRLTVV.

V is TRBV9 and J is TRBJ2-7; maybe TRBD1 (6 bases). Trimming shortened V by 3 bases and J by 1 base, and 11 bases separated the two germline ends. The germline gives CDR1 SGDLS, CDR2 YYNGEE. CDR3 length: 14 residues. The CDR3 here is CASSATGQSYEQYF. For the CDR3, the DNA is TGTGCCAGCAGCGCCACAGGGCAGTCCTACGAGCAGTACTTC.

The rearrangement links TRBV7-2 to TRBJ1-3; the D is unclear. The CDR3 is made up of 15 amino acids. CDR1 is SGHTA and CDR2 is FQGNSA in the germline V gene. Trimming took 1 base from V and 8 from J, leaving 15 bases between them. CDR3 DNA: TGTGCCAGCAGCTTAGTAGTCGGACGCGTCGACACCATATATTTT. Translated: CASSLVVGRVDTIYF. Looking up the rest from reference TRBV7-2 and TRBJ1-3 gives the full variable domain: GAGVSQSPSNKVTEKGKDVELRCDPISGHTALYWYRQSLGQGLEFLIYFQGNSAPDKSGLPSDRFSAERTGGSVSTLTIQRTQQEDSAVYLCASSLVVGRVDTIYFGEGSWLTVV.

The V and J genes are TRBV7-2 and TRBJ1-1; D gene uncertain. Germline V gene lookup returns CDR1 SGHTA and CDR2 FQGNSA. This CDR3 comprises 14 residues. V lost 1 base, J lost 2 bases, and 8 bases lay in between. CDR3 region: CASSLVGSNTEAFF. CDR3 DNA sequence: TGTGCCAGCAGCTTAGTAGGGTCCAACACTGAAGCTTTCTTT.

The rearrangement links TRBV6-4 to TRBJ2-3; 13 bases agree with TRBD2. The CDR3 has 16 amino acids. V gave up 5 bases and J gave up 6 bases; unmatched junction bases: 8. In germline, CDR1 is MRHNA, CDR2 SNTAGT. The CDR3 DNA reads TGTGCCAGCAGTCGTACACTAGCGGGAGGGCCGGATACGCAGTATTTT. Translation: CASSRTLAGGPDTQYF.

This rearrangement joins TRBV6-5 to TRBJ2-3, with D uncertain. Trimming took off 8 bases at V and 9 bases at J, with 12 bases between the two ends. Germline lookup yields CDR1 MNHEY and CDR2 SVGAGI. CDR3 length equals 11 residues. CDR3 residues: CASRISLTQYF. CDR3 in DNA: TGTGCCAGCCGGATCTCCTTAACGCAGTATTTT.

The rearrangement uses TRBV9 and TRBJ1-2; no clear D. The V end lost 3 bases, the J end lost 8 bases, and 8 bases lay between the germline ends. The CDR3 sequence is 11 residues long. CDR1 is SGDLS and CDR2 is YYNGEE in the germline V gene. The CDR3 sequence: CASSGPGGYTF. The CDR3 DNA reads as TGTGCCAGCAGCGGCCCGGGGGGCTACACCTTC.

The chain employs TRBV13 and TRBJ2-2; the D is unclear. This CDR3 spans 13 amino acids. Germline V gene data show CDR1 as PRHDT and CDR2 as FYEKMQ (reference sequence). V shed 5 bases and J shed 1 base, with 5 bases lying between them. CDR3 coding DNA: TGTGCCAGCAGCCACAGGAACACCGGGGAGCTGTTTTTT. Encoded protein: CASSHRNTGELFF.

This clone was counted between two and nine times. V gene TRBV19 combines with J gene TRBJ2-5, with 7 bases aligning to TRBD2. The CDR3 extends over 14 amino acids. The germline V gene has CDR1 LNHDA and CDR2 SQIVND (reference sequence). The ends lost 8 bases at V and 4 bases at J; junction bases unmatched: 10. The chain's CDR3 is CASGASGYGETQYF. The DNA for the CDR3 is TGTGCCAGTGGGGCTAGCGGTTACGGAGAGACCCAGTACTTC.

V usage is TRBV15 and J usage is TRBJ1-5; 8 bases match TRBD1. The CDR3 has 15 residues. The junction had 14 bases not matched to a gene; V was cut back by 7 bases and J by 9 bases. In germline, CDR1 is LNHNV, CDR2 YYDKDF (reference sequence). This chain's CDR3 is CATKDRGFRGPPQHF. The CDR3 coding sequence is TGTGCCACCAAAGATCGAGGGTTCAGGGGGCCGCCCCAGCATTTT.

This sequence joins TRBV15 and TRBJ2-5; 7 nucleotides agree with TRBD2. Losses at the gene ends were 0 bases for V and 2 bases for J; bases not matched to a gene: 12. Germline CDR1 and CDR2: LNHNV and YYDKDF (reference sequence). The CDR3 is 18 amino acids. CDR3 sequence reads: CATSRDPWAGDLQETQYF. In DNA form, the CDR3 reads TGTGCCACCAGCAGAGACCCCTGGGCGGGGGACCTACAAGAGACCCAGTACTTC.

The V gene is TRBV13, the J gene TRBJ2-1; maybe TRBD1 (6 bases). This CDR3 has 15 residues. Trimming left V 3 bases short and J 7 bases short, with 16 bases between. Germline lookup yields CDR1 PRHDT and CDR2 FYEKMQ (reference sequence). CDR3 residues: CASSFGGAPLNEQFF. CDR3 nucleotide sequence: TGTGCCAGCAGCTTTGGGGGCGCGCCCCTAAATGAGCAGTTCTTC.

This chain uses TRBV6-5 with TRBJ2-3; TRBD2 might be the D (5 bases). The CDR3 has 14 amino acids. Trimming removed 2 bases from V and 0 bases from J, with 6 bases in between. Germline V gene data show CDR1 as MNHEY and CDR2 as SVGAGI. The CDR3 protein is CASSYRDSTDTQYF. CDR3 nucleotides: TGTGCCAGCAGTTACCGGGATAGCACAGATACGCAGTATTTT.

This chain uses TRBV9 with TRBJ2-1; TRBD2 matches at 7 bases. The CDR3 has 13 residues. Per germline, CDR1 SGDLS and CDR2 YYNGEE. The ends lost 0 bases at V and 10 bases at J; junction bases unmatched: 4. The CDR3 is CASSVVALAEQFF. In DNA form, the CDR3 reads TGTGCCAGCAGCGTAGTGGCACTAGCGGAGCAGTTCTTC.

V gene TRBV7-2 combines with J gene TRBJ2-5, with 8 nucleotides matching TRBD1. V dropped 5 bases and J dropped 0; count of bases not matched to a gene: 5. In germline, CDR1 is SGHTA, CDR2 FQGNSA. The CDR3 is 15 residues long. This CDR3 reads CASSQGAAYQETQYF. The CDR3 DNA is TGTGCCAGCAGCCAGGGGGCAGCCTACCAAGAGACCCAGTACTTC.

The table lists this clone with a count of one. The chain carries TRBV29-1 and TRBJ2-3, with TRBD1 identical over 9 bases. V shed 6 bases and J 7 bases; nucleotides not matched to a gene: 11. The V gene's germline CDR1 is SQVTM and CDR2 ANQGSEA. There are 14 residues in the CDR3. CDR3: CSVPGQGKINTQYF. In nucleotides, the CDR3 is TGCAGCGTGCCTGGACAGGGGAAAATTAATACGCAGTATTTT.

This clone was recorded only once. The chain is built from TRBV5-1 and TRBJ1-1; TRBD1 might be the D (5 bases). The CDR3 covers 16 residues. Germline CDR1 reads SGHRS; CDR2 reads YFSETQ. V dropped 4 bases and J dropped 1 base, with 17 bases sitting between them. This CDR3 reads CASSPTAGTENTEAFF. The CDR3 DNA sequence: TGCGCCAGCAGCCCGACGGCCGGGACGGAGAACACTGAAGCTTTCTTT.

On this clone itself: The same CDR3 is also encoded by other DNA sequences in this sample. V gene TRBV28 combines with J gene TRBJ2-7; D remains unclear. Germline V gene data show CDR1 as MDHEN and CDR2 as SYDVKM. The CDR3 is made up of 14 amino acids. V gave up 2 bases and J gave up 0 bases, with 8 bases separating them. The CDR3 DNA reads TGTGCCAGCAGTTTACCAGGATCCTCCTACGAGCAGTACTTC. Residues: CASSLPGSSYEQYF.

V is TRBV5-6 and J is TRBJ2-2; the match to TRBD1 covers 7 bases. With V trimmed by 2 bases and J by 0 bases, 7 bases remained unmatched. This CDR3 comprises 17 residues. Germline lookup yields CDR1 SGHDT and CDR2 YYEEEE. The CDR3 region is CASSLTTGTANTGELFF. In nucleotides, the CDR3 is TGTGCCAGCAGCTTAACCACCGGGACAGCGAACACCGGGGAGCTGTTTTTT.